The T cell receptor (beta chain) under discussion was sequenced for a study of cytomegalovirus exposure and HLA in healthy donors. The PCR was carried out with 60 Vbeta primers and 13 Jbeta primers. The table came from immunoSEQ multiplex PCR; TCRdb's copy has only in-frame clones and leaves some out. Among hundreds of thousands of clones listed, roughly 80% were seen once. Worth noting for this clone: No antigen is known for it.

This CDR3 comprises 18 residues. The ends lost 6 bases at V and 2 bases at J; junction bases unmatched: 12. Germline CDR1 is SNHLY and CDR2 is FYNNEI. Whole-study results and caveats: Later analysis identified 16,951 TCR beta sequences associated with HLA alleles, using a false discovery rate threshold of 0.05.

The specimen sequenced was PBMCs. The J gene is TRBJ2-3, the V gene TRBV2; 12 bases align to TRBD2. This sequence originates from a man aged 25-45 years in good health and CMV-seronegative. The CDR3 loop reads CASRTSGGLTLFTDTQYF. DNA of the CDR3: TGTGCCAGCAGGACTAGCGGGGGCCTCACTCTCTTCACAGATACGCAGTATTTT.